This is a list of T cell receptor beta chains from one sample in a study of blood T cell repertoires in COVID-19. Clones were sequenced by immunoSEQ multiplex PCR, and TCRdb holds only the in-frame ones, with some missing. The sample carries around 180,000 clones, less than 90% recorded once. The specimen was peripheral blood. Every receptor here comes from a man in his 70s with active or convalescent COVID-19. Both conserved end residues are part of each CDR3. The order of the fields is clone size, V gene, J gene, D gene, CDR3 protein, CDR3 DNA. D genes are given only for firm matches. Part of the rows lack a size; the others show once, few, many or a class for expanded clones.

>NA|TRBV4-1|TRBJ2-3|TRBD2
CASSQDFASGHTDTQYF
TGCGCCAGCAGCCAAGATTTCGCTAGCGGGCACACAGATACGCAGTATTTT
>NA|TRBV20-1|TRBJ1-1|NA
CSASSSDSWTEAFF
TGCAGTGCCAGTTCAAGCGATTCGTGGACTGAAGCTTTCTTT
>NA|TRBV5-1|TRBJ1-6|NA
CASSPPGNNSPLHF
TGCGCCAGCAGCCCGCCAGGGAATAATTCACCCCTCCACTTT
>NA|TRBV6-6|TRBJ2-3|NA
CAVAPGTDTQYF
TGTGCCGTCGCACCGGGCACAGATACGCAGTATTTT
>NA|TRBV19|TRBJ1-2|NA
CASSQTGMNYGYTF
TGTGCCAGTAGCCAAACAGGGATGAACTATGGCTACACCTTC
>NA|TRBV5-1|TRBJ2-5|NA
CASSLNRKGETQYF
TGCGCCAGCAGCTTGAACAGGAAGGGGGAGACCCAGTACTTC
>once|TRBV7-9|TRBJ1-3|NA
CASSLRTDTIYF
TGTGCCAGCAGCTTAAGAACGGACACCATATATTTT
>NA|TRBV3-1/TRBV3-2|TRBJ1-1|NA
CASSQGWEGYTEAFF
TGTGCCAGCAGCCAAGGATGGGAGGGATACACTGAAGCTTTCTTT
>NA|TRBV5-4|TRBJ2-2|TRBD1
CASSLDRGYPGELFF
TGTGCCAGCAGCTTAGACAGGGGATACCCCGGGGAGCTGTTTTTT
>few|TRBV11-2|TRBJ2-3|TRBD2
CASSWTSGGTSATQYF
TGTGCCAGCAGCTGGACTAGCGGGGGGACCTCAGCTACGCAGTATTTT
>NA|TRBV28|TRBJ2-7|NA
CASRGQLAYEQYF
TGTGCCAGCCGCGGGCAGTTGGCGTACGAGCAGTACTTC
>NA|TRBV5-6|TRBJ1-6|NA
CASSLRTVSANSPLHF
TGTGCCAGCAGCTTAAGGACAGTATCGGCTAATTCACCCCTCCACTTT
>NA|TRBV19|TRBJ1-5|TRBD1
CASSIGTGGGQPQHF
TGTGCCAGTAGTATAGGGACAGGGGGGGGACAGCCCCAGCATTTT
>NA|TRBV28|TRBJ1-2|NA
CASSRPGRGGYTF
TGTGCCAGCAGCCGCCCGGGAAGAGGGGGCTACACCTTC
>NA|TRBV12-3/TRBV12-4|TRBJ1-5|NA
CASSLLNQPQHF
TGTGCCAGCAGTCTCCTCAATCAGCCCCAGCATTTT
>NA|TRBV11-3|TRBJ2-1|NA
CASSSRPRGEQFF
TGTGCCAGCAGCTCGCGGCCCCGAGGAGAGCAGTTCTTC
>NA|TRBV5-5|TRBJ2-7|TRBD1
CASSFTGVDYEQYF
TGTGCCAGCAGTTTTACAGGGGTGGACTACGAGCAGTACTTC
>NA|TRBV28|TRBJ1-1|NA
CASSSPSGEGTEAFF
TGTGCCAGCAGTTCCCCTTCTGGGGAGGGTACTGAAGCTTTCTTT
>NA|TRBV5-1|TRBJ2-7|TRBD2
CASSWYDDKILAGGPYEQYF
TGCGCCAGCAGCTGGTATGATGACAAGATACTAGCGGGAGGGCCCTACGAGCAGTACTTC
>NA|TRBV3-1/TRBV3-2|TRBJ2-5|TRBD2
CASSQTGLAHLVGETQYF
TGTGCCAGCAGCCAGACGGGACTAGCGCATTTGGTGGGAGAGACCCAGTACTTC
>NA|TRBV5-4|TRBJ2-7|NA
CASSSTNYEQYF
TGTGCCAGCAGCTCTACCAACTACGAGCAGTACTTC
>NA|TRBV7-9|TRBJ1-6|NA
CASSIPGVGVFDSPLHF
TGTGCCAGCAGCATACCGGGAGTGGGGGTTTTCGATTCACCCCTCCACTTT
>NA|TRBV20-1|TRBJ2-1|NA
CSASTTAPLNEQFF
TGCAGTGCTAGTACGACAGCTCCCCTCAATGAGCAGTTCTTC
>NA|TRBV30|TRBJ1-5|TRBD1
CAWSVRQGGDQPQHF
TGTGCCTGGAGTGTAAGACAGGGGGGAGATCAGCCCCAGCATTTT
>NA|TRBV6-6|TRBJ1-1|TRBD1
CASSPSNRGAEAFF
TGTGCCAGCAGTCCATCCAACAGGGGCGCTGAAGCTTTCTTT
>NA|TRBV6-5|TRBJ2-1|NA
CASSMGQGSYNEQFF
TGTGCCAGCAGTATGGGGCAGGGTTCCTACAATGAGCAGTTCTTC
>NA|TRBV28|TRBJ2-5|NA
CASSLIRRDNVEETQYF
TGTGCCAGCAGCCTAATACGCCGGGACAATGTAGAAGAGACCCAGTACTTC
>NA|TRBV5-6|TRBJ2-5|NA
CASSFGQGQETQYF
TGTGCCAGCAGCTTCGGCCAGGGTCAAGAGACCCAGTACTTC